These 7 T cell receptor beta chains were all obtained from the same sample, sequenced in a study of T cell responses to AZD1222 COVID-19 vaccine. Some clones are missing from TCRdb's copy, which holds only in-frame ones; the method was immunoSEQ multiplex PCR. Of roughly 250,000 clones detected, more than 80% appear once; the ten largest clones hold around 0.6%. Sequences were derived from peripheral blood, sampled on day 0 of AZD1222 vaccination. These receptors were collected from an adult in good health.

J is TRBJ1-4 and V is TRBV19; 10 bases match TRBD1. CDR1 and CDR2 (germline): LNHDA, SQIVND (reference sequence). J lost 8 bases, V lost 3 bases, and 3 bases had no gene match. The CDR3 is 14 amino acids. This CDR3 reads CASSMGQGIEKLFF. DNA of the CDR3: TGTGCCAGTAGTATGGGACAGGGGATCGAAAAACTGTTTTTT.

V and J are TRBV3-1 (or the pseudogene TRBV3-2) and TRBJ1-3, with D unclear. V gave up 0 bases and J gave up 4 bases, with 7 bases separating them. CDR1 is LGHDT and CDR2 is YNNKEL in the germline V gene (reference sequence). This CDR3 is 14 amino acids long. The CDR3 sequence: CASSQDSAGNTIYF. The CDR3 DNA reads TGTGCCAGCAGCCAAGATAGTGCGGGAAACACCATATATTTT.

The J gene is TRBJ1-1, the V gene TRBV2; 7 bases agree with TRBD1. The V gene end was trimmed by 11 bases and the J gene end by 0 bases; junction bases not matched to a gene: 12. In germline, CDR1 is SNHLY, CDR2 FYNNEI. The CDR3 extends over 15 amino acids. The CDR3 sequence is CACDSQGSMNTEAFF. CDR3 in DNA: TGTGCCTGCGATTCACAGGGGTCCATGAACACTGAAGCTTTCTTT.

This sequence joins TRBV19 and TRBJ2-7; maybe TRBD2 (5 bases). The CDR3 has 13 residues. The V gene's germline CDR1 is LNHDA and CDR2 SQIVND (reference sequence). The V and J ends lost 7 bases and 1 base respectively, with 11 bases between them. The CDR3 protein is CASTRTGSYEQYF. CDR3 DNA sequence: TGTGCCAGTACCCGGACGGGGTCCTACGAGCAGTACTTC.

The chain carries TRBV29-1 and TRBJ2-7; TRBD2 is a possible D gene (5 bases). The germline V gene has CDR1 SQVTM and CDR2 ANQGSEA. The CDR3 covers 11 residues. V lost 3 bases and J 7 bases, leaving 10 bases between the germline ends. This chain's CDR3 is CSVDRGGEQYF. DNA for the CDR3: TGCAGCGTTGACCGGGGTGGAGAGCAGTACTTC.

The chain has TRBV7-2 and TRBJ1-4, with D possibly TRBD1 on 6 matching bases. The CDR3 is 14 residues long. Germline V CDR1 and CDR2: SGHTA, FQGNSA. V lost 5 bases, J lost 8 bases, and 15 bases lay in between. CDR3 nucleotide sequence: TGTGCCAGCAGCCTCGGGGGAGGGGGGGAAAAACTGTTTTTT. Translating gives CASSLGGGGEKLFF.

About this clone: In the same sample, other DNA sequences code for this CDR3. This chain links TRBV6-5 with TRBJ1-5, with unresolved D. The CDR3 contains 13 residues. Trimming left V 4 bases short and J 1 base short, with 5 bases between. Germline lookup yields CDR1 MNHEY and CDR2 SVGAGI. CDR3 in amino acids: CASSSLSNQPQHF. The CDR3 DNA sequence: TGTGCCAGCAGTTCCCTGAGCAATCAGCCCCAGCATTTT.